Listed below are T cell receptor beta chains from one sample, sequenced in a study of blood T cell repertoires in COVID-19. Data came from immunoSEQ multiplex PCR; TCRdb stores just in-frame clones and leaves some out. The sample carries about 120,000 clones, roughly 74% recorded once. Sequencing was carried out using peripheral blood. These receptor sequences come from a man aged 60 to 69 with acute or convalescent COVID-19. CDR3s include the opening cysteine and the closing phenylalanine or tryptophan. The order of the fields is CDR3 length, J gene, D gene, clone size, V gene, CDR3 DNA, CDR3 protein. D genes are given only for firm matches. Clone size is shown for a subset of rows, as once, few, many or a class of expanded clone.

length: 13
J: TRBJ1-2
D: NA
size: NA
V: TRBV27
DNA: TGTGCCAGCAGTGTCACGGGGGGATATGGCTACACCTTC
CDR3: CASSVTGGYGYTF

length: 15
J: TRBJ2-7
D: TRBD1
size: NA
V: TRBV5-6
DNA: TGTGCCAGCAGCGCCCAGGGGGAGACGCGTCACGAGCAGTACTTC
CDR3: CASSAQGETRHEQYF

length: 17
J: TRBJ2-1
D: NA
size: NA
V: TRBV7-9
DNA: TGTGCCAGCAGCTTAGGGACTGGGGAAGACTCCTACAATGAGCAGTTCTTC
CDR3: CASSLGTGEDSYNEQFF

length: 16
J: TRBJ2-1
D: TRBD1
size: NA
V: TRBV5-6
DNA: TGTGCCAGCAGCTGGGACAGGGGGGTTGCCTACAATGAGCAGTTCTTC
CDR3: CASSWDRGVAYNEQFF

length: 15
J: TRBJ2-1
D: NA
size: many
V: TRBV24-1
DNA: TGTGCCACCAGTGACCCAGGAGGCAGAAAAAATGAGCAGTTCTTC
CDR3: CATSDPGGRKNEQFF

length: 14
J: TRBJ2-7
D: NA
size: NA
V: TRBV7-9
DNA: TGTGCCAGCAGCCCTGAAAGTAGCCCCTACGAGCAGTACTTC
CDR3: CASSPESSPYEQYF

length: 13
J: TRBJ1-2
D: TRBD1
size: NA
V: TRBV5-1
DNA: TGCGCCAGCACTACCGGGACAGGGACTGGCTACACCTTC
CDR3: CASTTGTGTGYTF

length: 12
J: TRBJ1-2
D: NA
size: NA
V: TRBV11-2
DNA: TGTGCCAGCAGCCGAACGACAGATGGCTACACCTTC
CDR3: CASSRTTDGYTF

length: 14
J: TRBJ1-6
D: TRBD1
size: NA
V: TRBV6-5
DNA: TGTGCCAGCAGGCGACAGGGGGATAATTCACCCCTCCACTTT
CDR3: CASRRQGDNSPLHF

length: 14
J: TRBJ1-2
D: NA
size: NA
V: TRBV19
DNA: TGTGCCAGTAGTATAGGCCCGTCCAGCTATGGCTACACCTTC
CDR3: CASSIGPSSYGYTF

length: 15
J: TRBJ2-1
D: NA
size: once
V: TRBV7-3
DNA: TGTGCCAGCAGCCTAGGCCAGATAGCCTACAATGAGCAGTTCTTC
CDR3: CASSLGQIAYNEQFF

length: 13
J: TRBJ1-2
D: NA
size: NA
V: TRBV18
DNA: TGTGCCAGCTCCGAAACAGGGAACTATGGCTACACCTTC
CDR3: CASSETGNYGYTF

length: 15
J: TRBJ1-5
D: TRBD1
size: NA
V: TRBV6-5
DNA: TGTGCCAGCAGGGGCGACAGGGTATGGAATCAGCCCCAGCATTTT
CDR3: CASRGDRVWNQPQHF

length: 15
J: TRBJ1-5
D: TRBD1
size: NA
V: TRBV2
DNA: TGTGCCAGCAGAGTGGAGGACAGGGGAGGTCAGCCCCAGCATTTT
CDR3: CASRVEDRGGQPQHF

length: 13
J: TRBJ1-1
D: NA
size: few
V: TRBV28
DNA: TGTGCCAGCAGAGGACAGATGAACACTGAAGCTTTCTTT
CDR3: CASRGQMNTEAFF

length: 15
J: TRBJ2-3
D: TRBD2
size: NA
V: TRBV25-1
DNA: TGTGCCAGCAGTCTTCGCGGGGGGGGCACAGATACGCAGTATTTT
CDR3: CASSLRGGGTDTQYF

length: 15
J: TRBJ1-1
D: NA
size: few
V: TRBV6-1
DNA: TGTGCCAGCAGTGATTTTACATCCCGGAACACTGAAGCTTTCTTT
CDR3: CASSDFTSRNTEAFF

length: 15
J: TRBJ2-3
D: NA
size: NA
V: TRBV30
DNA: TGTGCCTGGAGTTGGGGGGATACTAGCACAGATACGCAGTATTTT
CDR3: CAWSWGDTSTDTQYF

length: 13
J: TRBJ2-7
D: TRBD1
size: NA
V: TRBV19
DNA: TGTGCCAGTAAGGGGACAGGGTCCTACGAGCAGTACTTC
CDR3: CASKGTGSYEQYF

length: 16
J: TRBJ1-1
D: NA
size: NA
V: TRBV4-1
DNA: TGCGCCAGCAGCCCTAGGACAGTTATTCTGAACACTGAAGCTTTCTTT
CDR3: CASSPRTVILNTEAFF

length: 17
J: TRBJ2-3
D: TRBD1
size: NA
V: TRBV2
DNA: TGTGCCAGCAGTCGACAGGGGGGTTTGGTGGGGACAGATACGCAGTATTTT
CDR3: CASSRQGGLVGTDTQYF

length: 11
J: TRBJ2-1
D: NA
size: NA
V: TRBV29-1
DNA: TGCAGCTCCTCGAGGGGGAATGAGCAGTTCTTC
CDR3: CSSSRGNEQFF

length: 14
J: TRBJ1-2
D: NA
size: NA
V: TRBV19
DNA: TGTGCCAGTAACGAGGGAGACCGGATTGCTGGCTACACCTTC
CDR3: CASNEGDRIAGYTF

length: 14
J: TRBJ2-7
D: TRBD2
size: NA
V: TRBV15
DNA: TGTGCCACCAGCAGAGAAGCTAGCGGCTACGAGCAGTACTTC
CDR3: CATSREASGYEQYF

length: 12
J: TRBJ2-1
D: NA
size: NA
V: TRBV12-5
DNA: TGTGCTAGTGGACCTAACCCACAGTTGCAGTTCTTC
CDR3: CASGPNPQLQFF

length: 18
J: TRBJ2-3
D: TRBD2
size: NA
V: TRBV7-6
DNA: TGTGCCAGCAGCGGACGATTTTCTAGCGGGAGGCCCACAGATACGCAGTATTTT
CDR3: CASSGRFSSGRPTDTQYF

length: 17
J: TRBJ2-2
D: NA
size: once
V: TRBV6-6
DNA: TGTGCCAGCAGTCCCTCTAGATTATTCTCGGGGGTCGGGGAGCTGTTTTTT
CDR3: CASSPSRLFSGVGELFF